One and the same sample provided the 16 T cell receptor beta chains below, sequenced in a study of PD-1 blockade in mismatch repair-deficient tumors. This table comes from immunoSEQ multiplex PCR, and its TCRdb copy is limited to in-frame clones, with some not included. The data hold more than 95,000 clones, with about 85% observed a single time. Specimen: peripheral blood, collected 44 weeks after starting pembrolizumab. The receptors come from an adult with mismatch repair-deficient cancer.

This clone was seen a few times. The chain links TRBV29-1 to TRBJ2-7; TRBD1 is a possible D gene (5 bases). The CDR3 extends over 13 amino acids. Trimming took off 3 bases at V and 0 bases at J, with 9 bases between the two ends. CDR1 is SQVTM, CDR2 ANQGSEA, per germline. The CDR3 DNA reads TGCAGCGTTGATGCAGGGAACTCCTACGAGCAGTACTTC. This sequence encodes CSVDAGNSYEQYF.

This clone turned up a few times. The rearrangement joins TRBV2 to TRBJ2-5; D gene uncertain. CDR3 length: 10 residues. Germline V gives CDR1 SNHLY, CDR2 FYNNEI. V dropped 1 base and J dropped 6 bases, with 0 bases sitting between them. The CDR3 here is CASSEETQYF. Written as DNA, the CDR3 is TGTGCCAGCAGTGAAGAGACCCAGTACTTC.

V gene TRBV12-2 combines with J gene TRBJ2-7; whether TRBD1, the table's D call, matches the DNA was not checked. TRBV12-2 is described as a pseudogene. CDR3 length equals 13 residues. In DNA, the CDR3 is TGTGCAAGTCGCTGCCGACAGGCATACGAGCAGTACTTC. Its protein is CASRCRQAYEQYF.

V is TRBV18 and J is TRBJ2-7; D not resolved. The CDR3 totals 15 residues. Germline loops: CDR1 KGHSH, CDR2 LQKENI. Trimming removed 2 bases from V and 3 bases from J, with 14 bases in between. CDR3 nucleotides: TGTGCCAGCTCACCATCTGCGACATCCTACTACGAGCAGTACTTC. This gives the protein CASSPSATSYYEQYF.

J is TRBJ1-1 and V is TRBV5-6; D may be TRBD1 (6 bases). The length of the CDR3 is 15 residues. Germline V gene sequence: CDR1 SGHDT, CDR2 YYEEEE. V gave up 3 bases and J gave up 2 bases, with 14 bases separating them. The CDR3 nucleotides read TGTGCCAGCAGCTGGGACCCGGGACACAACACTGAAGCTTTCTTT. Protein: CASSWDPGHNTEAFF.

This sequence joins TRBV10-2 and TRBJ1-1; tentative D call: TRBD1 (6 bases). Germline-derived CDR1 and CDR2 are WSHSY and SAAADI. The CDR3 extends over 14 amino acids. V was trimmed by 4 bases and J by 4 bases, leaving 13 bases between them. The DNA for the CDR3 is TGCGCCAGCAGTGGCAGGGGCGGGAGCACTGAAGCTTTCTTT. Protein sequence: CASSGRGGSTEAFF.

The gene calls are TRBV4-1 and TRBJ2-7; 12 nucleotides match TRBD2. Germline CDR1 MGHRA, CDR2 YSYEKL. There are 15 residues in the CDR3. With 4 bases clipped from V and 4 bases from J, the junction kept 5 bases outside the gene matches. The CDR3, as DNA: TGCGCCAGCAGCCCCCGACTAGCGGGAGTATACGAGCAGTACTTC. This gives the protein CASSPRLAGVYEQYF.

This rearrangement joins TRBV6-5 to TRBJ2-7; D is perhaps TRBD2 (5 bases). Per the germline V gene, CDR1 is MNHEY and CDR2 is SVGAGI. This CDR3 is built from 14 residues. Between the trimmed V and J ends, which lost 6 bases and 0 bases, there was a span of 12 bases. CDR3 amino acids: CASRTAGLSYEQYF. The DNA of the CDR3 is TGTGCCAGCAGGACGGCGGGCCTCTCCTACGAGCAGTACTTC.

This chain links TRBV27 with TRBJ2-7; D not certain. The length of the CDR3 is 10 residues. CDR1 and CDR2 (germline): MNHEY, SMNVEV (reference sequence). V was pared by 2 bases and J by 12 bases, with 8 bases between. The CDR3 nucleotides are TGTGCCAGCAGTTTAAGAGATCGGTACTTC. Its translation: CASSLRDRYF.

Here the CDR3 reads CASSGQGPLAKNIQYF. The CDR3 DNA is TGTGCCAGCAGCGGCCAGGGACCTTTAGCCAAAAACATTCAGTACTTC. The chain combines TRBV13 with TRBJ2-4; tentatively, D is TRBD1 or TRBD2 (5 bases each). The CDR3 has 16 residues. Germline assignment: CDR1 PRHDT and CDR2 FYEKMQ (reference sequence). V lost 5 bases and J 0 bases, leaving 14 bases between the germline ends.

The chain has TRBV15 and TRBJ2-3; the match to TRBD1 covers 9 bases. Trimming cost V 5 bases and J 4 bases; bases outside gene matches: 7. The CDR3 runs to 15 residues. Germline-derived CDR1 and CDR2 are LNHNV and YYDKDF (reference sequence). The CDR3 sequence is CATSLDRGVSDTQYF. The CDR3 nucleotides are TGTGCCACCAGCCTCGACAGGGGGGTCTCAGATACGCAGTATTTT.

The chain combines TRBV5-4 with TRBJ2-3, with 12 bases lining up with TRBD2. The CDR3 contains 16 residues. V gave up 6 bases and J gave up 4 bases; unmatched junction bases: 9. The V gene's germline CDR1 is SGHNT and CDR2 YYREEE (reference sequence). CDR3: CASTKTSGSWADTQYF. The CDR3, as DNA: TGTGCCAGCACAAAGACTAGCGGGAGTTGGGCAGATACGCAGTATTTT.

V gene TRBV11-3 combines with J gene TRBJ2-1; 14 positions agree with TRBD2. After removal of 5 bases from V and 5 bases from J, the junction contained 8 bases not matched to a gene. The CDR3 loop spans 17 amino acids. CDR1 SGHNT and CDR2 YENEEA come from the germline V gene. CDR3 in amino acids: CASSPRLAGGPNNEQFF. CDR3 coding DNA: TGTGCCAGCAGCCCCCGACTAGCGGGAGGGCCTAACAATGAGCAGTTCTTC.

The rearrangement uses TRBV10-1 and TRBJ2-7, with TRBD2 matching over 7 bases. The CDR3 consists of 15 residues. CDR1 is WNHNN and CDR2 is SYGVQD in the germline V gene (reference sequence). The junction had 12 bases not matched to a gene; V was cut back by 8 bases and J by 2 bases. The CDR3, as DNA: TGCGCCAGCCAATTCCTAGCGGAAGAAGCCTACGAGCAGTACTTC. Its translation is CASQFLAEEAYEQYF.

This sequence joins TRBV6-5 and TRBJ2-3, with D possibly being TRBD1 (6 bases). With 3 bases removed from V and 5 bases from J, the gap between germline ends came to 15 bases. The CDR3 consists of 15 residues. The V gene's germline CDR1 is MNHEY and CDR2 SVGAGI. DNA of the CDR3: TGTGCCAGCAGTTATTACCGGGACACCAGAGATACGCAGTATTTT. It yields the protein CASSYYRDTRDTQYF.

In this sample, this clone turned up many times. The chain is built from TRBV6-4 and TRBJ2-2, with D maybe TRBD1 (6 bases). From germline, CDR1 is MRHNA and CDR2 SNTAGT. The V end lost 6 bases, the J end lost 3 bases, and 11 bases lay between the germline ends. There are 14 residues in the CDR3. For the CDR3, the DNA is TGTGCCAGCAGCGAACAGGGAGACACCGGGGAGCTGTTTTTT. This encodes CASSEQGDTGELFF.